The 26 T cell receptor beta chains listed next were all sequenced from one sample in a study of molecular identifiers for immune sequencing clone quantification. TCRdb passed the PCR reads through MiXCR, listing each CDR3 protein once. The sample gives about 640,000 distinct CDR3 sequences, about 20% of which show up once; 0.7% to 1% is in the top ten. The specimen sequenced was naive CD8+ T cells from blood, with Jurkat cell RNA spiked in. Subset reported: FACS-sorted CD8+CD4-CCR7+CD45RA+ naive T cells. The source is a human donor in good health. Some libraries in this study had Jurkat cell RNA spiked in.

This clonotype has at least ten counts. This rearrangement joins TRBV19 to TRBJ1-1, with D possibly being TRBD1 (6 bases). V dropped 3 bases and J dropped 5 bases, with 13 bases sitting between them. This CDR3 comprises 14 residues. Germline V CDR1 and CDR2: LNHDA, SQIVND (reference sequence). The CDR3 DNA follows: TGTGCCAGTAGTATCTCAGGGGCGGGGACTGAAGCTTTCTTT. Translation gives CASSISGAGTEAFF.

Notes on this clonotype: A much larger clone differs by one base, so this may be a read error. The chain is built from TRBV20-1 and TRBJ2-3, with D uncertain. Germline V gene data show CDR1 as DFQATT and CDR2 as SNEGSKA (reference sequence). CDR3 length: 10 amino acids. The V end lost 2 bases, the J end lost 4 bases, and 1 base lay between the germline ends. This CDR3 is CSARSDTQYF. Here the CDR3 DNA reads TGCAGTGCTAGATCAGATACGCAGTATTTT.

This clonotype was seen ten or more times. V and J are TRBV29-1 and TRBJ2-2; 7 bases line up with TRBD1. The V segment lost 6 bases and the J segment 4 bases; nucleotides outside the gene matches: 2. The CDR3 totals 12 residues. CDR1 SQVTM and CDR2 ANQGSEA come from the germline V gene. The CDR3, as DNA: TGCAGCGTACACAGGGGCACCGGGGAGCTGTTTTTT. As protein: CSVHRGTGELFF.

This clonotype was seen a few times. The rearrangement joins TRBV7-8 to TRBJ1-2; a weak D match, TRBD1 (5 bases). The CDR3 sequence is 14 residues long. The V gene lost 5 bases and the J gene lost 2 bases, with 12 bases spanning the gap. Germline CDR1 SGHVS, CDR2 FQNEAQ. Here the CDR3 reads CASSREGPNYGYTF. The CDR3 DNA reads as TGTGCCAGCAGCCGGGAGGGACCAAACTATGGCTACACCTTC.

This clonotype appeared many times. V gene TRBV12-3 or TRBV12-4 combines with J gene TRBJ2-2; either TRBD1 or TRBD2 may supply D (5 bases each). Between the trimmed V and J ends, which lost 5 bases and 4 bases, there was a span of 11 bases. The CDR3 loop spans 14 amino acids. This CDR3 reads CASSPGPGTGELFF. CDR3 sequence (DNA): TGTGCCAGCAGTCCGGGACCGGGCACCGGGGAGCTGTTTTTT.

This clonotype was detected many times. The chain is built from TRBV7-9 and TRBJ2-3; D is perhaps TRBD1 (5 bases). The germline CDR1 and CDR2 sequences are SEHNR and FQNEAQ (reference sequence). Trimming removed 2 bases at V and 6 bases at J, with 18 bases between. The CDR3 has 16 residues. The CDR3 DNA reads TGTGCCAGCAGCTTACCCTACAAGGACATCAAGGATACGCAGTATTTT. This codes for CASSLPYKDIKDTQYF. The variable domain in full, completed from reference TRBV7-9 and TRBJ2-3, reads DTGVSQNPRHKITKRGQNVTFRCDPISEHNRLYWYRQTLGQGPEFLTYFQNEAQLEKSRLLSDRFSAERPKGSFSTLEIQRTEQGDSAMYLCASSLPYKDIKDTQYFGPGTRLTVL.

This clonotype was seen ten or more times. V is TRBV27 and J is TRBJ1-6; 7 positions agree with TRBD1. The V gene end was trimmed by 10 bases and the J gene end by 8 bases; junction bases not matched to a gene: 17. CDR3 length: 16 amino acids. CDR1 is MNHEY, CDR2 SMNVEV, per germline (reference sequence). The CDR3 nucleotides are TGTGCCACCCGTACTGGGGACAGAACAATATATTCACCCCTCCACTTT. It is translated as CATRTGDRTIYSPLHF.

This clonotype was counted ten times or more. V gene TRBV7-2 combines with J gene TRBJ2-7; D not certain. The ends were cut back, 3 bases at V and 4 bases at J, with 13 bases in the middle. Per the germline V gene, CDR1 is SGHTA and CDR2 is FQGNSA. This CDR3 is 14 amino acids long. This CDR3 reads CASSFEQLGYEQYF. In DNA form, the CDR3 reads TGTGCCAGCAGCTTCGAACAACTGGGGTACGAGCAGTACTTC.

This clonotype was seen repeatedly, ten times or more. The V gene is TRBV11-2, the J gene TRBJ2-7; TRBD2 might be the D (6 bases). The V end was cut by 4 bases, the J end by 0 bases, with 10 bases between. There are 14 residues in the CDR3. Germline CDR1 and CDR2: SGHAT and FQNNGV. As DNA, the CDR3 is TGTGCCAGCAGCTCCGCGGGAAACTCCTACGAGCAGTACTTC. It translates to CASSSAGNSYEQYF.

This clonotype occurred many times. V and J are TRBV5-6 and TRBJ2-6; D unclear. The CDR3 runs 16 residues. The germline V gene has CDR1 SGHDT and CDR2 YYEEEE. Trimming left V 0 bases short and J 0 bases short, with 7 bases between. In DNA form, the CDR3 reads TGTGCCAGCAGCTTGGGACCCACCTCTGGGGCCAACGTCCTGACTTTC. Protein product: CASSLGPTSGANVLTF.

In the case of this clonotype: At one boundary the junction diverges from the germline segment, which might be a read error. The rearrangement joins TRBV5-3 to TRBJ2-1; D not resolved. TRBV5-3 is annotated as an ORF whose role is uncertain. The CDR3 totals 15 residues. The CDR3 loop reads CASSLVQVTYNEQFF. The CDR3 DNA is TGTGCCAGCAGCTTGGTGCAGGTAACCTACAATGAGCAGTTCTTC.

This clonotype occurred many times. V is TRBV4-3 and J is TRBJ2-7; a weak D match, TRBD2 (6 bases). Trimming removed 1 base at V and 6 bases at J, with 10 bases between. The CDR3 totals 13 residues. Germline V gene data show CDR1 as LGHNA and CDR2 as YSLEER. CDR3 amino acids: CASSQVGGPEQYF. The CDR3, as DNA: TGCGCCAGCAGCCAAGTAGGAGGGCCCGAGCAGTACTTC.

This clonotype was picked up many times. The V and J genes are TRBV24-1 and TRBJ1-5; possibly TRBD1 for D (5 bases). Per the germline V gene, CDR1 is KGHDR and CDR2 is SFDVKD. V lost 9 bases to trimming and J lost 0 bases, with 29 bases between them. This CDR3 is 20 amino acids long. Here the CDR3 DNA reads TGTGCCACCGGGGGAGTGGATCGGGTTCAGGCAGAATATAGCAATCAGCCCCAGCATTTT. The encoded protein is CATGGVDRVQAEYSNQPQHF.

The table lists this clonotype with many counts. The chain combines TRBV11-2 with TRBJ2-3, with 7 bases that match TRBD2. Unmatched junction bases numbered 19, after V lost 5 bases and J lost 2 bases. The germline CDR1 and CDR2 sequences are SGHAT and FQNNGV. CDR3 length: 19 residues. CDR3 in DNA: TGTGCCAGCAGCACCCCGCGGGGGAGCGCGGGAAGCTACACAGATACGCAGTATTTT. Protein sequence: CASSTPRGSAGSYTDTQYF.

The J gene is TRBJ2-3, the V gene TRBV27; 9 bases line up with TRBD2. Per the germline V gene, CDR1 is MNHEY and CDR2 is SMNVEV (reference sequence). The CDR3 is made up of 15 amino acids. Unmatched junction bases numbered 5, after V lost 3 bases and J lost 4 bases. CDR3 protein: CASSLAGGRPDTQYF. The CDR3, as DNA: TGTGCCAGCAGTTTGGCGGGAGGGCGCCCAGATACGCAGTATTTT.

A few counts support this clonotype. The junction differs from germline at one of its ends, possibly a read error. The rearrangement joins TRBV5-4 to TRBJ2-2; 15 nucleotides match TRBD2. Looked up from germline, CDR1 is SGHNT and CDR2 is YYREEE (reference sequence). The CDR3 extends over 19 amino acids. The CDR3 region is CASSLEGLAGGFGSTGELF. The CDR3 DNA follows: TGTGCCAGCAGCTTGGAAGGACTAGCGGGGGGGTTCGGGTCAACCGGGGAGCTGTTT.

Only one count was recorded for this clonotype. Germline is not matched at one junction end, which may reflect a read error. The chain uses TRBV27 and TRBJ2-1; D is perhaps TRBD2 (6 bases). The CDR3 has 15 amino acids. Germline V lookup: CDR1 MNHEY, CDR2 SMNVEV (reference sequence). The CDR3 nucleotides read TGTGCCAGCAGTTACGGGACTCCACTCTACAGTGAGCAGTTCTTC. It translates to CASSYGTPLYSEQFF.

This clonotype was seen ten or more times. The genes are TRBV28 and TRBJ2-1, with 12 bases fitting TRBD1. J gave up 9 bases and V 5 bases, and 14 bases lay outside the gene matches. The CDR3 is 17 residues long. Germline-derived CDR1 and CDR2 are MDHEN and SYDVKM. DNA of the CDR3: TGTGCCAGCAGTCCCGGGTCCCGGGACAGGGGGCAAGGTGAGCAGTTCTTC. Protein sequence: CASSPGSRDRGQGEQFF.

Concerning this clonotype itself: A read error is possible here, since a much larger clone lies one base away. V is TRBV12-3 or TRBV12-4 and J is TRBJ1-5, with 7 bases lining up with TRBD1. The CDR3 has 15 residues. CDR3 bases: TGTGCCAGCAGTAGGGGGCCAACGGGCAATCAGCCCCAGCGTTTT. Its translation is CASSRGPTGNQPQRF.

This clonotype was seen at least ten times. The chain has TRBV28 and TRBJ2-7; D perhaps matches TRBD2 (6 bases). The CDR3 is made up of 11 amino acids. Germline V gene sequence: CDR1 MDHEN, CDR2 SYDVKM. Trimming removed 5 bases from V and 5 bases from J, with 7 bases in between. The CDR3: CASSPSDEQYF. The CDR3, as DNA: TGTGCCAGCAGTCCTAGCGACGAGCAGTACTTC.

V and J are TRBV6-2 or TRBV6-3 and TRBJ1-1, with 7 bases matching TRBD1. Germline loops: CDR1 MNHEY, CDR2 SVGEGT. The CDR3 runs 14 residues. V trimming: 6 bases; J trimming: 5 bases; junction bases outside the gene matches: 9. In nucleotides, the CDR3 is TGTGCCAGCAGGGTCACAGGGGAGGGAACTGAAGCTTTCTTT. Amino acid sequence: CASRVTGEGTEAFF.

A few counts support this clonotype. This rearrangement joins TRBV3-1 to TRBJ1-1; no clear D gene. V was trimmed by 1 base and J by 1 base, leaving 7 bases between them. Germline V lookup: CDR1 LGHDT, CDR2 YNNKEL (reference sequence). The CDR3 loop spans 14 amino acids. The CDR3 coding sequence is TGTGCCAGCAGCCAAGGCGCCGAGAACACTGAAGCTTTCTTT. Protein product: CASSQGAENTEAFF.

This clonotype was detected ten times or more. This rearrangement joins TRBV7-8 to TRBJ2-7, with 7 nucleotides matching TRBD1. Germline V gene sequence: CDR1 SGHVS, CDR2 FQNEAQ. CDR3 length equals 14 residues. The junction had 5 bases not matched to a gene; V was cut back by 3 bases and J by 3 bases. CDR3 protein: CASSFGQVDYEQYF. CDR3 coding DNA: TGTGCCAGCAGCTTTGGACAGGTAGACTACGAGCAGTACTTC.

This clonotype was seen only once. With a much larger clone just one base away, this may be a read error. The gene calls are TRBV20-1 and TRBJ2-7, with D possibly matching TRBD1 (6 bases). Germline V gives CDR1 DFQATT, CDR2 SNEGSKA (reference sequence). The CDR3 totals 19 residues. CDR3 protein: CSARSGDKTSTVPWDEQHF. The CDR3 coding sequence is TGCAGTGCTAGGTCTGGGGACAAAACGTCGACAGTGCCTTGGGACGAGCAGCACTTC.

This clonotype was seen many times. Here the CDR3 DNA reads TGTGCCAGCAGCGTAGAACCCGGAGATTACTACGAGCAGTACTTC. Translated, it gives CASSVEPGDYYEQYF. V gene TRBV9 combines with J gene TRBJ2-7; D unresolved. V lost 0 bases, J lost 3 bases, and 13 bases lay in between. This CDR3 has 15 amino acids. Germline V gene sequence: CDR1 SGDLS, CDR2 YYNGEE. Full variable domain (remainder filled in from reference TRBV9 and TRBJ2-7): DSGVTQTPKHLITATGQRVTLRCSPRSGDLSVYWYQQSLDQGLQFLIQYYNGEERAKGNILERFSAQQFPDLHSELNLSSLELGDSALYFCASSVEPGDYYEQYFGPGTRLTVT.

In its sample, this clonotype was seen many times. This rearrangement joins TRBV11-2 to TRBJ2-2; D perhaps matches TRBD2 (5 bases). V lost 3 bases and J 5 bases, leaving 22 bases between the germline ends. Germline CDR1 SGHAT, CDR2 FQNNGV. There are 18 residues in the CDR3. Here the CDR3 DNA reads TGTGCCAGCAGCTTGGGTCCCGGGCGCCGGGGAAAAACCGGGGAGCTGTTTTTT. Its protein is CASSLGPGRRGKTGELFF.